One TCR beta chain is described in this entry. The record originates from a study of Ad26.COV2.S vaccination and SARS-CoV-2 variants. Study summary: By the intramuscular route, Ad26.COV2.S was given once, or twice 56 days apart.

This CDR3 has 14 amino acids. The trim removed 4 bases at V and 1 base at J, leaving 2 bases unmatched. Germline V lookup: CDR1 MGHRA, CDR2 YSYEKL. Libraries were prepared by immunoSEQ multiplex PCR; TCRdb keeps only in-frame clonotypes and omits some of them. The data hold 300,000 to 400,000 clones, with around 87% observed a single time. Specified treatment: around 19 received Ad26.COV2.S at low or high dose, single or two shots; about five received placebo; per-sample allocation not given. The study sampled participants on day 63 after the first vaccine or placebo injection. This Boston cohort included adults aged 18-55 years.

This specimen was peripheral blood, taken in a trial of Ad26.COV2.S vaccine versus placebo. The clonotype originates from a person between 18 and 60 years old who received the Ad26.COV2.S COVID-19 vaccine or a placebo. V usage is TRBV4-1 and J usage is TRBJ2-3; TRBD1 aligns across 7 bases. The CDR3 is CASSPGQGTDTQYF. CDR3 bases: TGCGCCAGCAGCCCCGGACAGGGCACAGATACGCAGTATTTT.